This entry describes one T cell receptor beta chain. Germline CDR1 and CDR2: GTSNPN and SVGIG (reference sequence). The CDR3 contains 13 residues. V lost 5 bases and J lost 0, with 8 bases in between. The sample is drawn from a study of technical replicates of blood from a few donors. Data came from immunoSEQ multiplex PCR; TCRdb stores just in-frame clones and leaves some out. The sample has 75,000 or so clones; more than 85% are singletons. The V gene is TRBV30, the J gene TRBJ1-5; D is unclear. This receptor was identified in a human donor in good health. The specimen sequenced was T cells isolated from PBMCs. DNA for the CDR3: TGTGCCTGGGCAAGAGGTAGCAATCAGCCCCAGCATTTT. Translated: CAWARGSNQPQHF. Full variable domain (outside the CDR3, taken from reference TRBV30 and TRBJ1-5): SQTIHQWPATLVQPVGSPLSLECTVEGTSNPNLYWYRQAAGRGLQLLFYSVGIGQISSEVPQNLSASRPQDRQFILSSKKLLLSDSGFYLCAWARGSNQPQHFGDGTRLSIL.